This TCR beta chain was obtained from a study of cytomegalovirus exposure and HLA in healthy donors (dated by TCRdb to 2016 to 2017). In terms of the full investigation: An earlier analysis of approximately 600 of the donors reported 250 to 350 Gb of sequence data and approximately 110 million unique TCR beta sequences from 190 million or so T cells. An early release covering 500 to 750 HLA-typed donors comprised approximately 290 gigabases of sequencing data and around 85 million unique TCR sequences. The genetic ancestry cluster associated with self-reported Caucasian donors included over 65% of the 398 genotyped donors. The aim of the study was to test whether cataloging public T cell receptors could identify signatures of past pathogen exposure. The study profiled the T cell repertoires of 500 to 800 subjects by immunosequencing and related them to cytomegalovirus serostatus. Along with the approximately 650-subject first cohort, a separate validation cohort of over a hundred different subjects was used. High-throughput TCR immunosequencing, statistical association of individual TCRs with disease status, and machine learning were combined to predict cytomegalovirus infection status. A later analysis re-examined previously published TCR beta repertoires from roughly 650 donors and added high-resolution HLA genotyping to investigate patterns of TCR occurrence. In the later analysis, no new phenotypic data were used to find candidate immune exposures; instead, reliance was placed on TCR beta sequences and their occurrence across donors. An earlier analysis of some 500 of the donors used high-throughput TCR beta sequencing to judge whether each TCR beta V gene segment behaved as functional or pseudogenic. Donor age, sex, ethnicity and CMV serostatus were compiled together with the repertoire data. A later genetic analysis took genome-wide SNP genotypes for 398 of the 666 donors and used that subset as a discovery cohort. All discovery cohort repertoires had been generated using a single sequencing platform. Class I and class II HLA loci were covered by the typing at four-digit resolution. The number of donors typed differed by locus, with about 629-640 for A, B, C, DRB1 and DQB1, around 500 for DQA1, nearly 610 for DPA1, and about 450 for DPB1. Roughly five DR-DQ haplotypes were handled as single units for association and clustering, since linkage in the cohort was strong. Among a few hundred genotyped donors of the cohort, an average of approximately 240,000 unique TCR beta nucleotide sequences were sequenced per donor, around 20% of them non-productive.

Library generation was performed with the immunoSEQ multiplex PCR assay. For the multiplex PCR, a mixture combining 60 forward primers for TCR Vbeta segments and 13 reverse primers for TCR Jbeta segments was used. The CDR3 region of rearranged TCR beta genes was amplified from genomic DNA with a multiplex PCR assay. Amplified TCR beta libraries were sequenced as 87-base-pair reads on the Illumina HiSeq System. Under the source paper's analysis protocol: Across the 670 or so repertoires, a later analysis counted approximately 83 million unique TCR beta chains, roughly 11 million of which were shared by at least two donors. To remove PCR and sequencing errors, raw reads were error-corrected and collapsed into unique sequences using a nearest-neighbor algorithm that merged closely related sequences. To assign V, D and J gene segments, CDR3 sequences were aligned to IMGT reference sequences. For a sequence to be retained, a match of at least six nucleotides to both a V gene segment and a J gene segment was required. A rearrangement counted as productive if the CDR3 had no stop codons and remained in frame with V and J, and every other rearrangement counted as non-productive. CDR3 was defined by IMGT convention, running from the second conserved V-encoded cysteine to the conserved J-encoded phenylalanine. The earlier analysis of some 600 of the donors excluded sequences that lacked an unambiguous match to a single V gene segment. An earlier analysis of almost 600 of the donors classified V segments as functional when productive rearrangements were above 56.7% and as segregating when the standard deviation between donors was above 5%. A statistical classification framework was built for diagnosing cytomegalovirus status from the catalog of TCR beta chain sequences. V and J gene assignment, in a later analysis, came from comparing TCR nucleotide sequences with IMGT/GENE-DB human TR gene sequences. A later analysis assigned CDR3 sequences and most-parsimonious VDJ recombination scenarios with the TCRdist pipeline. In a later analysis, each TCR beta chain was defined by its CDR3 amino acid sequence together with its V-gene family, and reads without a unique V-gene family were excluded. To address suspected cross-contamination and a sequencing artifact, a later analysis removed roughly 640 highly shared, low-generation-probability nucleotide sequences. In a later analysis, a clonal expansion index was calculated for each public chain from normalized within-repertoire ranks of inferred template counts. In a later analysis, generation probabilities were computed using a VDJ recombination model fitted to out-of-frame rearrangements, and the results were checked against IGoR. In a later analysis, TCR-TCR, TCR-HLA and TCR-CMV co-occurrence was scored with hypergeometric tests, and a repertoire-size bias correction was applied to TCR pairs. False discovery rates were estimated in a later analysis by permuting HLA or CMV assignments 20 times. A later analysis grouped co-occurring TCRs with DBSCAN, adding TCRdist sequence similarity when clustering within HLA-allele-positive subsets. For co-occurrence clustering, repertoires with fewer than 30,000 or more than 120,000 public chains were excluded, along with four to six repertoires with anomalous nucleotide sharing. TCRdb took over this immuneACCESS table, retaining in-frame rearrangements with V and J assigned. Such tables are incomplete; in checked studies, under half of the missing clones stem from an unresolved V gene, and the remainder is unexplained. That table gives V, J and clone size, and the DNA gave D and trimming. For this sample there are just over 65,000 clones; 75% to 90% appear just once. Jointly, the top ten make up 6.5% of the sample.

Remarks on this clone: Its antigen is still unknown. The record has no base qualities; no much larger clone is one base away.

Study-wide conclusions, independent of this receptor: In a later analysis, most CMV-associated TCR beta chains were found to appear HLA-restricted, with HLA associations seemingly driven largely by CMV exposure. A group of highly shared sequence variants was considered likely to be a technical artifact of the sequencing pipeline. In this cohort, only TCR beta chains were sequenced, and detectable features were limited by the absence of alpha or paired-chain data. Correlated functional status among segregating V segments might reflect linkage disequilibrium, but an unknown experimental factor could not be ruled out. It was suggested by the authors that the approach could potentially be generalized to other disease states and immunological phenotypes. In the study, around 160 TCR beta chains were listed as associated with cytomegalovirus. Cytomegalovirus status was reported to be diagnosed by the classifier with high specificity and sensitivity in both the original and validation cohorts. A further reported finding was that TCR beta sequences accurately predicted the HLA-A and HLA-B alleles for most subjects in the first cohort. The earlier analysis of fewer than 750 of the donors excluded 15 to 20 rarely observed V segments, including chromosome 9 orphons, because counts were too low. When HLA alleles, especially DR and DQ, strongly co-occurred, attributing TCR associations to individual alleles was difficult. In a later analysis, HLA-associated TCR beta chains were found to be more clonally expanded and to have lower generation probabilities than equally common non-associated chains. Because HLA typing was missing for some donors at each locus, association tests included only the typed subset. A few of the identified cytomegalovirus-associated TCR beta chains were confirmed in vitro to be specific for cytomegalovirus antigens. A later analysis found that TCR association rates varied across HLA loci, with DRB1 alleles showing the most associated TCRs and HLA-C alleles the fewest. According to a later analysis, parvovirus B19, influenza, CMV and Epstein-Barr virus appeared linked to several top co-occurrence clusters. Broadly in line with IMGT annotations, most TCR beta V segments showed up in productive rearrangements about 90% or about 30% of the time in an earlier analysis of around 600 of the donors. An association between a missense DCLRE1C variant and V-gene and J-gene trimming of TCR beta chains was found in a later genetic analysis and replicated in an independent cohort. Most TCR sequences were seen in very few donors, while some public TCRs were found in many individuals. For the cohort, immune exposure information was limited to CMV serostatus. Specific HLA alleles were associated with 15,000 to 20,000 TCR beta sequences at a false discovery rate of 0.05 in a later analysis. Because the 87-base-pair reads could not distinguish some IMGT-functional V segments, including TRBV6-2 and TRBV6-3, those segments were excluded. Presence/absence analyses assumed roughly uniform sequencing depth across donors, an assumption that may not hold. Compared with the approximately 720-donor mean, donors in an Asian-associated ancestry cluster had fewer N-insertions in productive TCRs, according to a later genetic analysis.

From the cysteine through the phenylalanine, the CDR3 covers 14 amino acids. CDR3 DNA is the only sequence kept; it has 42 bases, read in frame from the first base. V has 8 bases trimmed and J has 7 bases trimmed; junction bases matching no gene number 9. CDR1 and CDR2 (MNHEY, SVGAGI) derive from the germline V gene. In total, just over 650 healthy bone marrow donors made up the cohort. At the time of sampling, every cohort member was nominally healthy, though immune exposures that went unrecorded were likely present. CMV serostatus was positive for more than 250 and negative for about 55% of the roughly 670 cohort members, and was not recorded for this donor. Every donor gave a peripheral blood sample, and the peripheral blood mononuclear cells from that sample were used for TCR beta sequencing. Genomic DNA was extracted from the blood cell samples with the Qiagen DNeasy Blood Extraction Kit.

The rearrangement joined TRBV6-5 to TRBJ2-2; 8 bases in between match TRBD1. The clonotype originates from a human donor in good health. Sequencing was performed on PBMCs. The nucleotide sequence is TGTGCCAGCTCGACCGACAGGGGTGGCGGGGAGCTGTTTTTT. Translated, it reads CASSTDRGGGELFF.